The present entry profiles one T cell receptor (beta chain) with its context. Its target is unknown. This specimen belongs to a study of T cell repertoires in cytomegalovirus infection. Whole-study context: Researchers turned to recently identified HLA-C-restricted CMV epitopes as well as well-studied HLA-B-restricted ones. Overall study results and limits: Summed public TCR beta family frequency identified CMV carriers bearing the relevant HLA.

This CDR3 is 14 amino acids long. Germline CDR1 and CDR2: SEHNR and FQNEAQ (reference sequence). Trimming cost V 5 bases and J 2 bases; bases outside gene matches: 6. TCRdb itself ran the reads through MiXCR, one entry per CDR3 protein. The table includes tens of thousands of distinct CDR3 sequences, about 19% detected once. The sample here was CD8+ T cells from cultured PBMCs, taken from culture after CMV antigen stimulation. The V and J genes are TRBV7-9 and TRBJ2-7; 7 bases map to TRBD1. The clonotype originates from a human donor in good health (CMV status not recorded). Some clones in this sample may be carry-over from other donors' samples. The CDR3 sequence: CASSRDSVTYEQYF. CDR3 nucleotides: TGTGCCAGCAGCAGGGACAGCGTAACCTACGAGCAGTACTTC.